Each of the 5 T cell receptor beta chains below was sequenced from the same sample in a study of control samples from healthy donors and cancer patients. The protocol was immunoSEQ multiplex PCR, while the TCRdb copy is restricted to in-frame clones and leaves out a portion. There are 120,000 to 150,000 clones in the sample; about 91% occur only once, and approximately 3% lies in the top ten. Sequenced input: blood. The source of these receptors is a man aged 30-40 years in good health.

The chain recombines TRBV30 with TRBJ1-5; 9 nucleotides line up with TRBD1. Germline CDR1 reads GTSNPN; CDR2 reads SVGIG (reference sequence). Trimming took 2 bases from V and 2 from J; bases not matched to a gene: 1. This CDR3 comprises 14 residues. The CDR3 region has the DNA TGTGCCTGGAGTCGGACAGGGGGCAATCAGCCCCAGCATTTT. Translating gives CAWSRTGGNQPQHF.

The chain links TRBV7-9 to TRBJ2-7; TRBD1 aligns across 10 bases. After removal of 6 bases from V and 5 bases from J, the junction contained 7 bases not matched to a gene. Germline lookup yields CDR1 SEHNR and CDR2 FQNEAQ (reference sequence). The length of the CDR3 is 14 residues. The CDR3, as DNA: TGTGCCAGCAGGAAAACCGGGACAGGGGACGAGCAGTACTTC. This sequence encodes CASRKTGTGDEQYF.

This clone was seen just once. In DNA form, the CDR3 reads TGCGCCAGCAGCTTGGGGAATGAGCAGTTCTTC. Amino acids: CASSLGNEQFF. V usage is TRBV5-1 and J usage is TRBJ2-1; the D is unclear. CDR1 SGHRS and CDR2 YFSETQ come from the germline V gene. V was clipped by 0 bases and J by 7 bases, with 2 bases between them. This CDR3 is built from 11 residues.

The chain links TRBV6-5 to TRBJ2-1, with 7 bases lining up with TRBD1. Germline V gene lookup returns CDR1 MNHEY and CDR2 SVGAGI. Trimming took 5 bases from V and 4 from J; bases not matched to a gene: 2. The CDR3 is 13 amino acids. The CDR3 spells CASSKTGYNEQFF. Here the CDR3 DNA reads TGTGCCAGCAGTAAGACAGGGTACAATGAGCAGTTCTTC.

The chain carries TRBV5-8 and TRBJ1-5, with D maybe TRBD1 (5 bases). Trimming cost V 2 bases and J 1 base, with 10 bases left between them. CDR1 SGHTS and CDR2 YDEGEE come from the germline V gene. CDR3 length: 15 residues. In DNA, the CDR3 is TGTGCCAGCAGCTTCAGGGCCCTCAGCAATCAGCCCCAGCATTTT. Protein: CASSFRALSNQPQHF.